This T cell receptor (beta chain) was obtained from a study of shared clonotypes between healthy human individuals. From germline, CDR1 is SGHRS and CDR2 YFSETQ. Between the trimmed V and J ends, which lost 0 bases and 2 bases, there was a span of 11 bases. This CDR3 spans 15 amino acids. TCRdb's copy holds only in-frame clones and misses some; the assay was immunoSEQ multiplex PCR. Among 2,100,000 or so clones, almost 96% were seen once, and the ten largest hold around 0.13%. The sequence came from a man aged 18 to 30 in good health. This rearrangement joins TRBV5-1 to TRBJ1-1; D unclear. Sequencing used naive CD4+ T cells sorted from blood. Described subset: CD45RA+ positively selected. The CDR3 here is CASSLELVTNTEAFF. The CDR3 coding sequence is TGCGCCAGCAGCTTGGAACTGGTCACCAACACTGAAGCTTTCTTT.